This T cell receptor (beta chain) was captured by sequencing in a study of cytomegalovirus exposure and HLA in healthy donors. The study, taken as a whole, reports: The authors judged a highly shared variant cluster likely a sequencing artifact. Fewer N-insertions than the roughly 670-donor mean were reportedly shown by an Asian-associated ancestry cluster in a later analysis. A classifier reportedly called cytomegalovirus status with high sensitivity and specificity.

About this clone: Its cognate antigen is unknown.

Germline V gene data show CDR1 as SGHVS and CDR2 as FNYEAQ. Trimming cost V 10 bases and J 8 bases, with 15 bases left between them. The CDR3 totals 12 residues. Despite likely unrecorded immune exposures, the donors were nominally healthy at the time of sampling. Primers included in the PCR were 60 Vbeta and 13 Jbeta primers. Sequencing was performed with immunoSEQ multiplex PCR; in TCRdb, only in-frame clones are kept and a portion is missing. In the table there are a few hundred thousand clones, roughly 80% of which are singletons. The rearrangement links TRBV7-6 to TRBJ2-1; D is unclear. The sequence derives from a man aged 25 to 45 in good health and CMV-seronegative. Sample: PBMCs. CDR3 sequence (DNA): TGTGCCACTAAAACTGCTACCGATGAGCAGTTCTTC. Translating gives CATKTATDEQFF.